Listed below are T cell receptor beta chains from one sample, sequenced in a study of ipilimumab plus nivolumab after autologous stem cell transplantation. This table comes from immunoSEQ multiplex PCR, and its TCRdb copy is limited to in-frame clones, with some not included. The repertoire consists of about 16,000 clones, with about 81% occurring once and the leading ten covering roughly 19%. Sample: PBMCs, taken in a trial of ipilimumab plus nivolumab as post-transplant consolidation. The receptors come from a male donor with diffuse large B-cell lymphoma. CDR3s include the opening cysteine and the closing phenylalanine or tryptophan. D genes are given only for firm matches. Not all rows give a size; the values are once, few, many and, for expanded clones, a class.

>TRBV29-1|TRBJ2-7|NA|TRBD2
TGCAGCGTTGAACTAGCGGGAGTGACCTACGAGCAGTACTTC
CSVELAGVTYEQYF
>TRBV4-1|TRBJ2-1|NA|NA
TGCGCCAGCAGCCACCCTTTAAATGAGCAGTTCTTC
CASSHPLNEQFF
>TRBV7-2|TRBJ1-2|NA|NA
TGTGCCAGCAGCTTAGGAACAGCTTCCTACTATGGCTACACCTTC
CASSLGTASYYGYTF
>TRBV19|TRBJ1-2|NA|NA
TGTGCCAGTAGTATATCGGTCTATGGCTACACCTTC
CASSISVYGYTF
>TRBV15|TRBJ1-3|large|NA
TGTGCCACCAGCAGAGATAAGTCAGAATACTCTGGAAACACCATATATTTT
CATSRDKSEYSGNTIYF
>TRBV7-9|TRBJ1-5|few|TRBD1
TGTGCCAGCAGCTTCGGCTCGGGGACAGGGATTTTCAATCAGCCCCAGCATTTT
CASSFGSGTGIFNQPQHF
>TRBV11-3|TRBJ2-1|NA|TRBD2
TGTGCCAGCAGCTTAACTAGCGGGAGCTATTACAATGAGCAGTTCTTC
CASSLTSGSYYNEQFF
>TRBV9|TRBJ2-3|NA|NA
TGTGCCAGCAGCGTAGATCCCCGGGGACGAGTTTCAGATACGCAGTATTTT
CASSVDPRGRVSDTQYF
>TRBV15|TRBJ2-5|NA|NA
TGTGCCACCAGCGGAAGAGGGGGAAAGAAAGAGACCCAGTACTTC
CATSGRGGKKETQYF
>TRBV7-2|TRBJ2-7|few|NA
TGTGCCAGCAGCTTCTCCTTGGCATTCTCCTACGAGCAGTACTTC
CASSFSLAFSYEQYF
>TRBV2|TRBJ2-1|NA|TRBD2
TGTGCCAGCAGGAGAGCGGGAGGTATCTACAATGAGCAGTTCTTC
CASRRAGGIYNEQFF
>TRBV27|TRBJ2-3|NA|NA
TGTGCCAGCAGTCCCACCACAGATACGCAGTATTTT
CASSPTTDTQYF
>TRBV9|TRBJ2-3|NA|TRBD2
TGTGCCAGCAGCGTAGGATCTAGCGGTACTTATACGCAGTATTTT
CASSVGSSGTYTQYF
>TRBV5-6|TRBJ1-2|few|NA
TGTGCCAGCAGCTTGGCCGTCCCAGGGGACTATGGCTACACCTTC
CASSLAVPGDYGYTF
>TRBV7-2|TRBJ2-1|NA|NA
TGTGCCAGCAGCTCCGACGGGCCTAGCTCCTACAATGAGCAGTTCTTC
CASSSDGPSSYNEQFF
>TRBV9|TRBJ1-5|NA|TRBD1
TGTGCCAGCTCACCGACAGGGAATAGCAATCAGCCCCAGCATTTT
CASSPTGNSNQPQHF
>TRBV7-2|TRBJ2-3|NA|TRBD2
TGTGCCAGCAGCCCCGGACTAGGGAGCACAGATACGCAGTATTTT
CASSPGLGSTDTQYF
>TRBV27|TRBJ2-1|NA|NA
TGTGCCAGCAGTTTAGGACAGTACAATGAGCAGTTCTTC
CASSLGQYNEQFF
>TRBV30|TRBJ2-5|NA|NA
TGTGCCTGGAGTCTCACAGAAGAGACCCAGTACTTC
CAWSLTEETQYF
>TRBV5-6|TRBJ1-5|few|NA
TGTGCCAGCAGCTTGGCCTCCGCGGGCAGCAATCAGCCCCAGCATTTT
CASSLASAGSNQPQHF
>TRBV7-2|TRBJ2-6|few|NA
TGTGCCAGCAGCTCCCAAGCAGGGGCCAACGTCCTGACTTTC
CASSSQAGANVLTF
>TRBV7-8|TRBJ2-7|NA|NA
TGTGCCAGCAGCTTCCGGGGCGGGGGCCCCTACGAGCAGTACTTC
CASSFRGGGPYEQYF
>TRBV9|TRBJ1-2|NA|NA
TGTGCCAGCAGCTTAAGGACGGAACCTAACTATGGCTACACCTTC
CASSLRTEPNYGYTF
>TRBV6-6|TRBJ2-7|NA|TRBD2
TGTGCCAGCAGTGATAGCGGGAGCCGCTACGAGCAGTACTTC
CASSDSGSRYEQYF
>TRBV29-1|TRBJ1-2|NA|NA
TGCAGCGTTGAAGATGCTCGCACTTCTAACTATGGCTACACCTTC
CSVEDARTSNYGYTF
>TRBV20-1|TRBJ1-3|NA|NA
TGCAGTGCTGCTCCTGGAAACACCATATATTTT
CSAAPGNTIYF
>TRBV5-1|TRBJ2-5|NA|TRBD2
TGCGCCAGCAGCTCTAGCGGCTCGGAGACCCAGTACTTC
CASSSSGSETQYF
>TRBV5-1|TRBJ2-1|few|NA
TGCGCCAGCAGCTTGGAGCGGGTTCAGGCGGAGCAGTTCTTC
CASSLERVQAEQFF
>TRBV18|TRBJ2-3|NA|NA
TGTGCCAGCTCACCGCAAATCGTCGTTCCAATTGGGGATACGCAGTATTTT
CASSPQIVVPIGDTQYF
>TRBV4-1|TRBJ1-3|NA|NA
TGCGCCAGCAGCCAAGGGGTCTCATCGGTCTCTGGAAACACCATATATTTT
CASSQGVSSVSGNTIYF
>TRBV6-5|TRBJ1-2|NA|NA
TGTGCCAGCAGTTACTCGCCACCCCGTGGCTACACCTTC
CASSYSPPRGYTF
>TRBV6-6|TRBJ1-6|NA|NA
TGTGCCAGCAGTTACCCCTTTGGCCCCATGAGGCCCCTCCACTTT
CASSYPFGPMRPLHF